A single sample gave rise to the 4 T cell receptor beta chains below, sequenced in a study of cytomegalovirus exposure and HLA in healthy donors. The PCR employed 60 Vbeta primers together with 13 Jbeta primers. The repertoire was sequenced with immunoSEQ multiplex PCR; TCRdb's copy has only in-frame clones and lacks some. The sample records around 190,000 clones, more than 75% being singletons. Source material: PBMCs. These receptors all come from a woman aged 50 to 60 in good health and CMV-seronegative.

The V gene is TRBV27, the J gene TRBJ2-7; no definite D call. The CDR3 is 17 residues long. In germline, CDR1 is MNHEY, CDR2 SMNVEV (reference sequence). V was cut by 4 bases and J by 1 base, with 20 bases left in between. The CDR3 sequence is CASSSRRYPSQSYEQYF. The CDR3 region has the DNA TGTGCCAGCAGTTCCCGACGATACCCTAGTCAATCCTACGAGCAGTACTTC.

The table lists this clone with a few counts. V usage is TRBV6-5 and J usage is TRBJ1-6; D ambiguous. The V end was cut by 2 bases, the J end by 9 bases, with 5 bases between. The CDR3 totals 12 residues. Looked up from germline, CDR1 is MNHEY and CDR2 is SVGAGI. The CDR3 here is CASSYRSSPLHF. As DNA, the CDR3 is TGTGCCAGCAGTTACAGGAGTTCACCCCTCCACTTT.

CDR3 coding DNA: TGTGCCAGCAGTTCTGCGGGGCCCCTCTACAATGAGCAGTTCTTC. This gives the protein CASSSAGPLYNEQFF. The chain combines TRBV27 with TRBJ2-1, with D perhaps matching TRBD2 (6 bases). Trimming stripped 4 bases from V and 3 bases from J, with 13 bases between. This CDR3 spans 15 amino acids. Germline-derived CDR1 and CDR2 are MNHEY and SMNVEV (reference sequence).

The sample holds one count of this clone. The gene calls are TRBV29-1 and TRBJ2-1; 7 positions agree with TRBD2. Trimming cost V 6 bases and J 6 bases; bases outside gene matches: 2. CDR1 and CDR2 (germline): SQVTM, ANQGSEA. The length of the CDR3 is 11 residues. CDR3 loop: CSVGGGNEQFF. The CDR3, as DNA: TGCAGCGTGGGGGGGGGCAATGAGCAGTTCTTC.